These 29 T cell receptor beta chains were sequenced from one sample in a study of blood T cell repertoires in COVID-19. Some clones are missing from TCRdb's copy, which holds only in-frame ones; the method was immunoSEQ multiplex PCR. The sample carries roughly 440,000 clones, approximately 88% recorded once. The sample taken for sequencing was peripheral blood. These receptors were taken from a woman aged 50 to 60 with COVID-19, enrolled during active disease.

The chain has TRBV5-1 and TRBJ2-1, with 8 nucleotides matching TRBD2. The V and J ends lost 1 base and 4 bases, in that order; junction bases with no gene match: 4. This CDR3 comprises 15 residues. Per germline, CDR1 SGHRS and CDR2 YFSETQ. The CDR3, as DNA: TGCGCCAGCAGCTTGTGGCGGGGGGATTACAATGAGCAGTTCTTC. It specifies CASSLWRGDYNEQFF. The whole variable domain, remainder taken from reference TRBV5-1 and TRBJ2-1, is KAGVTQTPRYLIKTRGQQVTLSCSPISGHRSVSWYQQTPGQGLQFLFEYFSETQRNKGNFPGRFSGRQFSNSRSEMNVSTLELGDSALYLCASSLWRGDYNEQFFGPGTRLTVL.

The chain employs TRBV6-6 and TRBJ2-3; TRBD1 might be the D (6 bases). CDR1 MNHNY and CDR2 SVGAGI come from the germline V gene (reference sequence). The length of the CDR3 is 17 residues. Trimming cost V 5 bases and J 2 bases, with 20 bases left between them. The CDR3 DNA follows: TGTGCCAGCAGTCCCAGGCCCCCGGGACACCACACAGATACGCAGTATTTT. This codes for CASSPRPPGHHTDTQYF.

V usage is TRBV5-1 and J usage is TRBJ2-3; weak D call: TRBD2 (6 bases). This CDR3 spans 14 amino acids. The V and J ends lost 2 bases and 6 bases respectively, with 13 bases between them. In germline, CDR1 is SGHRS, CDR2 YFSETQ. CDR3 in amino acids: CASSFASGGDTQYF. The CDR3 DNA follows: TGCGCCAGCAGCTTCGCCAGCGGAGGGGATACGCAGTATTTT.

This sequence joins TRBV29-1 and TRBJ1-2; 7 bases fit TRBD1. The CDR3 sequence is 17 residues long. Unmatched junction bases numbered 14, after V lost 0 bases and J lost 4 bases. Germline V lookup: CDR1 SQVTM, CDR2 ANQGSEA. CDR3 nucleotides: TGCAGCGTTGAAGATCGAGAGGGAGAAGGGACAGCCTATGGCTACACCTTC. It codes for CSVEDREGEGTAYGYTF.

The chain is built from TRBV28 and TRBJ1-2; 7 nucleotides match TRBD1. Germline CDR1 is MDHEN and CDR2 is SYDVKM. Trimming at V came to 6 bases and at J to 6 bases, leaving 7 bases not matched to a gene. The CDR3 runs to 13 residues. CDR3 region: CASSPTGDDGYTF. CDR3 nucleotides: TGTGCCAGCAGCCCTACAGGGGATGATGGCTACACCTTC.

The chain couples TRBV6-5 to TRBJ1-1; D remains ambiguous. Trimming took 7 bases from V and 3 from J, leaving 15 bases between them. CDR3 length: 14 residues. Germline V CDR1 and CDR2: MNHEY, SVGAGI. CDR3 residues: CASTKILGYTEAFF. The CDR3 DNA reads as TGTGCCAGCACTAAGATCCTAGGTTACACTGAAGCTTTCTTT.

The V call is TRBV28, the J call TRBJ1-2, with TRBD1 as a possible D gene (5 bases). Germline CDR1 MDHEN, CDR2 SYDVKM. V dropped 8 bases and J dropped 2 bases, with 18 bases sitting between them. This CDR3 contains 15 residues. The CDR3 bases are TGTGCCAGCGGACCAGCGGGACTCCTGAACTATGGCTACACCTTC. This translates into CASGPAGLLNYGYTF.

Written as DNA, the CDR3 is TGTGCCAGCAGCGTAGGTATTGGCGGGGTAAGCTCCTACGAGCAGTACTTC. Its protein is CASSVGIGGVSSYEQYF. This chain uses TRBV9 with TRBJ2-7, with D maybe TRBD2 (6 bases). The CDR3 runs to 17 residues. Germline V gene lookup returns CDR1 SGDLS and CDR2 YYNGEE. V gave up 0 bases and J gave up 0 bases, with 16 bases separating them. Combining the CDR3 with reference TRBV9 and TRBJ2-7 gives the whole variable domain DSGVTQTPKHLITATGQRVTLRCSPRSGDLSVYWYQQSLDQGLQFLIQYYNGEERAKGNILERFSAQQFPDLHSELNLSSLELGDSALYFCASSVGIGGVSSYEQYFGPGTRLTVT.

The rearrangement joins TRBV5-1 to TRBJ1-5, with 9 positions matching TRBD1. Germline CDR1 reads SGHRS; CDR2 reads YFSETQ. Trimming cost V 0 bases and J 4 bases; bases outside gene matches: 5. The CDR3 has 16 amino acids. In nucleotides, the CDR3 is TGCGCCAGCAGCTTGGGGGGACAGGGCGGAAATCAGCCCCAGCATTTT. This translates into CASSLGGQGGNQPQHF.

This clone has a count of ten or more. CDR3 residues: CAISDRGADGYTF. The CDR3, as DNA: TGTGCCATCAGTGACAGGGGAGCGGATGGCTACACCTTC. The V call is TRBV10-3, the J call TRBJ1-2, with a weak D call TRBD1 (6 bases). V was clipped by 3 bases and J by 6 bases, with 11 bases between them. The CDR3 totals 13 residues. The germline CDR1 and CDR2 sequences are ENHRY and SYGVKD.

This rearrangement joins TRBV4-1 to TRBJ2-2; 7 bases are a match to TRBD2. V lost 0 bases and J lost 4; bases outside the gene matches: 5. CDR1 is MGHRA, CDR2 YSYEKL, per germline. The CDR3 contains 16 residues. The CDR3 DNA reads TGCGCCAGCAGCCAAGATTCGGGGGGACCCACCGGGGAGCTGTTTTTT. This encodes CASSQDSGGPTGELFF.

V usage is TRBV5-1 and J usage is TRBJ1-3; D may be TRBD1 (6 bases). Trimming cost V 4 bases and J 0 bases, with 11 bases left between them. CDR3 length: 15 residues. The germline gives CDR1 SGHRS, CDR2 YFSETQ. As DNA, the CDR3 is TGCGCCAGCAGCACCGGGACAAACTCTGGAAACACCATATATTTT. Translating gives CASSTGTNSGNTIYF.

CDR3 sequence: CASTRVFDTEAFF. DNA of the CDR3: TGTGCCAGCACCAGGGTATTCGACACTGAAGCTTTCTTT. This chain joins TRBV12-3 or TRBV12-4 and TRBJ1-1; D might be TRBD1 (5 bases). The CDR3 has 13 residues. The ends were cut back, 7 bases at V and 3 bases at J, with 12 bases in the middle.

The CDR3 spells CASSLSRTGGNSPLHF. The CDR3 DNA reads as TGTGCCAGCAGTTTATCGAGGACAGGCGGGAATTCACCCCTCCACTTT. The V and J genes are TRBV27 and TRBJ1-6, with 7 bases aligning to TRBD1. CDR1 and CDR2 from the germline V gene are MNHEY and SMNVEV (reference sequence). After removal of 0 bases from V and 7 bases from J, the junction contained 6 bases not matched to a gene. This CDR3 spans 16 amino acids.

The rearrangement links TRBV30 to TRBJ1-2, with 11 bases identical to TRBD1. The CDR3 length is 15 residues. Germline V gene lookup returns CDR1 GTSNPN and CDR2 SVGIG (reference sequence). V trimming: 5 bases; J trimming: 2 bases; junction bases outside the gene matches: 7. This CDR3 reads CAWEPWTGGNYGYTF. The CDR3 DNA is TGTGCCTGGGAACCCTGGACAGGGGGCAACTATGGCTACACCTTC.

Notes on this clone: Other nucleotide sequences from this sample produce the same CDR3. The V call is TRBV20-1, the J call TRBJ1-2, with D perhaps TRBD1 (5 bases). The CDR3 extends over 11 amino acids. V was pared by 3 bases and J by 6 bases, with 8 bases between. Germline V gene data show CDR1 as DFQATT and CDR2 as SNEGSKA (reference sequence). The CDR3 DNA is TGCAGTGCTAGCTCAGGGAATGGCTACACCTTC. Encoded protein: CSASSGNGYTF.

This clone was counted a single time. The chain links TRBV5-1 to TRBJ1-1; D may be TRBD1 (5 bases). V was shortened by 4 bases and J by 1 base, with 8 bases between the two germline ends. This CDR3 region has 13 residues. The germline V gene encodes CDR1 SGHRS and CDR2 YFSETQ. In nucleotides, the CDR3 is TGCGCCAGCAGCGCCACAGGGAACACTGAAGCTTTCTTT. Its translation is CASSATGNTEAFF.

This clone was seen just once. The gene calls are TRBV3-1 (or the pseudogene TRBV3-2) and TRBJ1-6, with 8 positions matching TRBD1. V lost 5 bases, J lost 3 bases, and 3 bases stayed unmatched. Germline loops: CDR1 LGHDT, CDR2 YNNKEL (reference sequence). The CDR3 contains 15 residues. Here the CDR3 DNA reads TGTGCCAGCAGCACAGGGGGAAGCTATAATTCACCCCTCCACTTT. Translated: CASSTGGSYNSPLHF.

This clone was seen only once. The CDR3 region has the DNA TGTGCCAGTAGTCTCTTAGTTGCAACTAATGAAAAACTGTTTTTT. Amino acids: CASSLLVATNEKLFF. This sequence joins TRBV19 and TRBJ1-4; no reliable D call. V lost 5 bases to trimming and J lost 0 bases, with 10 bases between them. The CDR3 runs 15 residues. In germline, CDR1 is LNHDA, CDR2 SQIVND (reference sequence).

The chain links TRBV3-1 (or the pseudogene TRBV3-2) to TRBJ2-1; 9 nucleotides agree with TRBD2. The CDR3 covers 15 residues. Trimming cost V 3 bases and J 4 bases; bases outside gene matches: 4. CDR1 and CDR2 (germline): LGHDT, YNNKEL (reference sequence). The CDR3 bases are TGTGCCAGCAGCCAGCGGGGGGGATGGTACAATGAGCAGTTCTTC. It translates to CASSQRGGWYNEQFF.

V gene TRBV5-1 combines with J gene TRBJ2-7; TRBD2 matches at 7 bases. V dropped 7 bases and J dropped 6; count of bases not matched to a gene: 13. The CDR3 covers 14 residues. Looked up from germline, CDR1 is SGHRS and CDR2 is YFSETQ. CDR3 in amino acids: CASQPGGEGSEQYF. CDR3 coding DNA: TGCGCCAGCCAACCAGGAGGGGAGGGGAGCGAGCAGTACTTC.

The J gene is TRBJ1-5, the V gene TRBV19; TRBD1 is a possible D gene (6 bases). The V and J ends lost 0 bases and 8 bases respectively, with 11 bases between them. CDR3 length equals 14 residues. CDR1 and CDR2 from the germline V gene are LNHDA and SQIVND (reference sequence). The CDR3 DNA reads as TGTGCCAGTAGTATAGAAGGGACAATGGAGCCCCAGCATTTT. Protein sequence: CASSIEGTMEPQHF. The complete variable domain, with remaining parts taken from reference TRBV19 and TRBJ1-5, reads DGGITQSPKYLFRKEGQNVTLSCEQNLNHDAMYWYRQDPGQGLRLIYYSQIVNDFQKGDIAEGYSVSREKKESFPLTVTSAQKNPTAFYLCASSIEGTMEPQHFGDGTRLSIL.

V is TRBV30 and J is TRBJ1-4, with a weak D call TRBD1 (5 bases). V lost 2 bases and J 0 bases, leaving 13 bases between the germline ends. In germline, CDR1 is GTSNPN, CDR2 SVGIG (reference sequence). The CDR3 has 16 residues. CDR3 in amino acids: CAWSLYTGSTNEKLFF. The CDR3 DNA reads as TGTGCCTGGAGTCTGTACACAGGCTCAACTAATGAAAAACTGTTTTTT.

The genes are TRBV2 and TRBJ2-7; 10 nucleotides match TRBD2. The CDR3 contains 14 residues. Germline CDR1 reads SNHLY; CDR2 reads FYNNEI. The J segment lost 6 bases and the V segment lost 4 bases, leaving 6 bases of the junction unmatched. CDR3 coding DNA: TGTGCCAGCAGTGCGGGACTAGCGTCGATCGAGCAGTACTTC. It specifies CASSAGLASIEQYF.

This chain links TRBV2 with TRBJ2-4; 7 positions agree with TRBD1. CDR3 length: 15 residues. From germline, CDR1 is SNHLY and CDR2 FYNNEI. Trimming removed 7 bases from V and 0 bases from J; junction bases left unmatched: 6. This CDR3 is CASNGQDLAKNIQYF. The CDR3 coding sequence is TGTGCCAGCAATGGACAGGACCTAGCCAAAAACATTCAGTACTTC.

The chain's CDR3 is CASSVVEGAGYTF. The CDR3, as DNA: TGTGCCAGCAGCGTAGTTGAGGGAGCCGGCTACACCTTC. The J gene is TRBJ1-2, the V gene TRBV9; no firm D call. This CDR3 is built from 13 residues. V shed 0 bases and J shed 8 bases, with 11 bases lying between them. Germline CDR1 reads SGDLS; CDR2 reads YYNGEE.

The V call is TRBV5-1, the J call TRBJ1-1, with 7 nucleotides matching TRBD1. J was trimmed by 2 bases and V by 3 bases; bases with no gene match: 7. This CDR3 is built from 15 residues. Germline CDR1 and CDR2: SGHRS and YFSETQ. CDR3 sequence: CASSYGTEQNTEAFF. DNA of the CDR3: TGCGCCAGCAGCTACGGGACAGAGCAAAACACTGAAGCTTTCTTT.

The V call is TRBV2, the J call TRBJ2-7, with 8 bases fitting TRBD2. J was trimmed by 5 bases and V by 2 bases; bases with no gene match: 11. This CDR3 is 16 amino acids long. Germline V gene lookup returns CDR1 SNHLY and CDR2 FYNNEI. The CDR3 bases are TGTGCCAGCAGTGAATCGGGGGGGGACGTGTGGGACGAGCAGTACTTC. It codes for CASSESGGDVWDEQYF. The full variable domain, rest sourced from reference TRBV2 and TRBJ2-7, is EPEVTQTPSHQVTQMGQEVILRCVPISNHLYFYWYRQILGQKVEFLVSFYNNEISEKSEIFDDQFSVERPDGSNFTLKIRSTKLEDSAMYFCASSESGGDVWDEQYFGPGTRLTVT.

The chain has TRBV19 and TRBJ1-6; D is unclear. The CDR3 totals 13 residues. Looked up from germline, CDR1 is LNHDA and CDR2 is SQIVND (reference sequence). V lost 5 bases, J lost 9 bases, and 11 bases lay in between. CDR3 amino acids: CASSGSVSSPLHF. As DNA, the CDR3 is TGTGCCAGTAGTGGCAGCGTCAGTTCACCCCTCCACTTT.